Below are 18 T cell receptor beta chains sequenced from a single sample in a study of T-cell reconstitution after alpha-beta-depleted transplantation in children (dated by TCRdb to 2016 to 2018). Per the publication, the treatment or condition label means: allogeneic hematopoietic cell transplantation with graft depleted of TCRalphabeta T cells and CD19 B cells. The library was prepared using PCR. The instrument was an Illumina HiSeq 2500. To normalize quantification of the TCRbeta repertoire, the TCR libraries were built with molecular barcoding that relied on unique molecular identifiers. Using fastp at Q25 and MiXCR, TCRdb reprocessed the public reads and kept productive beta chains. All rows with the same CDR3 protein become a single entry with the most common DNA and genes. Across this sample there are a few hundred thousand distinct CDR3 sequences, with 43% seen only once. The top ten constitute under 30% of the sample.

Sequences were derived from PBMCs, sampled before TCRalphabeta/CD19-depleted stem cell transplant. These receptors came from a girl aged 2 to 10 with aplastic anemia, due to receive a stem cell transplant.

In its sample, this clonotype was seen a few times. J is TRBJ2-2 and V is TRBV4-1; 8 bases map to TRBD2. V lost 0 bases, J lost 6 bases, and 6 bases stayed unmatched. This CDR3 is 16 amino acids long. Germline loops: CDR1 MGHRA, CDR2 YSYEKL. DNA for the CDR3: TGCGCCAGCAGCCAAGAGGGACTAGGAGACGCCGGGGAGCTGTTTTTT. Encoded protein: CASSQEGLGDAGELFF.

V is TRBV28 and J is TRBJ1-2; D call uncertain. This CDR3 comprises 13 residues. The V gene lost 7 bases and the J gene lost 4 bases, with 13 bases spanning the gap. In germline, CDR1 is MDHEN, CDR2 SYDVKM. The CDR3 sequence: CASIYGISYGYTF. The CDR3 nucleotides read TGTGCCAGCATTTACGGGATAAGCTATGGCTACACCTTC.

In its sample, this clonotype was seen many times. The CDR3 sequence: CASSLFEGNTQYF. CDR3 DNA: TGCGCCAGCAGCTTGTTTGAGGGGAATACGCAGTATTTT. V is TRBV5-1 and J is TRBJ2-3; D may match TRBD1 or TRBD2 (5 bases each). The CDR3 runs to 13 residues. The germline CDR1 and CDR2 sequences are SGHRS and YFSETQ. V lost 1 base and J lost 7, with 10 bases in between. Full variable domain (outside the CDR3, taken from reference TRBV5-1 and TRBJ2-3): KAGVTQTPRYLIKTRGQQVTLSCSPISGHRSVSWYQQTPGQGLQFLFEYFSETQRNKGNFPGRFSGRQFSNSRSEMNVSTLELGDSALYLCASSLFEGNTQYFGPGTRLTVL.

This clonotype was found many times. This rearrangement joins TRBV10-2 to TRBJ2-7, with TRBD2 identical over 10 bases. The CDR3 totals 14 residues. J was trimmed by 6 bases and V by 5 bases; bases with no gene match: 7. Looked up from germline, CDR1 is WSHSY and CDR2 is SAAADI. The CDR3 coding sequence is TGCGCCAGCAGTCAGGGACTAGCGTCGGGCGAGCAGTACTTC. It yields the protein CASSQGLASGEQYF.

Ten or more counts support this clonotype. At one end, the junction sequence differs from germline, possibly due to a read error. The chain carries TRBV12-3 or TRBV12-4 and TRBJ2-4; D not certain. The CDR3 spans 12 residues. The CDR3 here is CASSPTDGRKDF. For the CDR3, the DNA is TGTGCCAGCAGTCCCACAGACGGGCGTAAAGACTTC.

This clonotype has just a few counts. The chain is built from TRBV5-1 and TRBJ2-7; possibly TRBD1 for D (6 bases). The CDR3 spans 14 residues. In germline, CDR1 is SGHRS, CDR2 YFSETQ. V gave up 4 bases and J gave up 7 bases, with 18 bases separating them. The CDR3 loop reads CASSPGGGPREQYF. The CDR3 DNA reads TGCGCCAGCAGCCCTGGGGGCGGCCCTCGGGAGCAGTACTTC.

The genes are TRBV5-1 and TRBJ2-5; 9 bases map to TRBD2. The CDR3 has 14 amino acids. Looked up from germline, CDR1 is SGHRS and CDR2 is YFSETQ. J gave up 4 bases and V 2 bases, and 3 bases lay outside the gene matches. The CDR3 loop is CASSFELAGETQYF. The CDR3 DNA follows: TGCGCCAGCAGCTTTGAACTAGCGGGAGAGACCCAGTACTTC.

This sequence joins TRBV5-1 and TRBJ2-7; D gene unclear. This CDR3 comprises 14 residues. The V gene's germline CDR1 is SGHRS and CDR2 YFSETQ. V was pared by 0 bases and J by 1 base, with 8 bases between. The CDR3 region has the DNA TGCGCCAGCAGCTTGGCAGACCTTTCCTACGAGCAGTACTTC. The encoded protein is CASSLADLSYEQYF.

The chain joins TRBV7-9 to TRBJ2-1, with 10 bases fitting TRBD1. This CDR3 has 16 residues. J gave up 7 bases and V 5 bases, and 11 bases lay outside the gene matches. Germline assignment: CDR1 SEHNR and CDR2 FQNEAQ (reference sequence). CDR3 DNA: TGTGCCAGCAGCCCCTCCAGGGGACAGGGGAAAAATGAGCAGTTCTTC. It specifies CASSPSRGQGKNEQFF.

This clonotype was detected a few times. The gene calls are TRBV20-1 and TRBJ2-3, with 9 positions matching TRBD2. This CDR3 comprises 14 residues. Germline V gene sequence: CDR1 DFQATT, CDR2 SNEGSKA (reference sequence). Trimming cost V 2 bases and J 2 bases; bases outside gene matches: 2. The CDR3 sequence is CSARLAGITDTQYF. The DNA of the CDR3 is TGCAGTGCTAGACTAGCGGGGATCACAGATACGCAGTATTTT.

This rearrangement joins TRBV20-1 to TRBJ2-1; 7 bases are shared with TRBD2. The CDR3 contains 14 residues. Germline CDR1 DFQATT, CDR2 SNEGSKA (reference sequence). The DNA of the CDR3 is TGCAGCGCAAATCCTAGCGGTCCGTACAATGAGCAGTTCTTC. It encodes CSANPSGPYNEQFF.

A few counts support this clonotype. V gene TRBV5-1 combines with J gene TRBJ1-1; 9 positions match TRBD1. Trimming removed 4 bases from V and 4 bases from J; junction bases left unmatched: 5. Germline V gene sequence: CDR1 SGHRS, CDR2 YFSETQ. The CDR3 extends over 14 amino acids. The CDR3 sequence: CASSRGQGSTEAFF. In nucleotides, the CDR3 is TGCGCCAGCAGCAGGGGACAGGGCAGCACTGAAGCTTTCTTT. Drawing the rest from reference TRBV5-1 and TRBJ1-1, the complete variable domain is KAGVTQTPRYLIKTRGQQVTLSCSPISGHRSVSWYQQTPGQGLQFLFEYFSETQRNKGNFPGRFSGRQFSNSRSEMNVSTLELGDSALYLCASSRGQGSTEAFFGQGTRLTVV.

This clonotype has a count of ten or more. The chain carries TRBV6-1 and TRBJ2-1; 10 bases are shared with TRBD2. The CDR3 is 15 amino acids. The germline V gene has CDR1 MNHNS and CDR2 SASEGT. Trimming removed 7 bases from V and 2 bases from J; junction bases left unmatched: 5. This chain's CDR3 is CASTPLAGPYNEQFF. CDR3 DNA: TGTGCCAGCACCCCACTAGCGGGACCCTACAATGAGCAGTTCTTC.

V is TRBV5-1 and J is TRBJ2-4; D unresolved. Germline lookup yields CDR1 SGHRS and CDR2 YFSETQ. V lost 5 bases and J 3 bases, leaving 12 bases between the germline ends. This CDR3 has 14 amino acids. This CDR3 is CASRKTYSKNIQYF. The CDR3 DNA reads as TGCGCCAGCAGAAAGACGTATAGCAAAAACATTCAGTACTTC.

This clonotype has ten or more counts. The chain employs TRBV12-3 or TRBV12-4 and TRBJ2-4; 9 bases align to TRBD1. J gave up 0 bases and V 6 bases, and 6 bases lay outside the gene matches. The CDR3 is 16 residues long. CDR3 coding DNA: TGTGCCAGCAGCGGGACAGGGAAAGGAGCCAAAAACATTCAGTACTTC. Translating gives CASSGTGKGAKNIQYF.

This sequence joins TRBV20-1 and TRBJ1-1; 10 bases are a match to TRBD1. The CDR3 consists of 12 residues. V was pared by 8 bases and J by 8 bases, with 8 bases of the junction left unmatched. Germline V lookup: CDR1 DFQATT, CDR2 SNEGSKA (reference sequence). Here the CDR3 reads CSSDRGKVEAFF. The CDR3 region has the DNA TGCAGTTCGGACAGGGGGAAAGTCGAAGCTTTCTTT.

This clonotype was seen more than once but under ten times. The gene calls are TRBV7-8 and TRBJ2-3; the match to TRBD2 covers 10 bases. CDR3 length: 18 residues. Trimming removed 2 bases from V and 2 bases from J; junction bases left unmatched: 10. Germline V gene data show CDR1 as SGHVS and CDR2 as FQNEAQ. Here the CDR3 DNA reads TGTGCCAGCAGCTTAAGCCGGCTAGCGGGGGCCTCCACAGATACGCAGTATTTT. Protein sequence: CASSLSRLAGASTDTQYF.

CDR3 bases: TGTGCCAGCTGGGACAGGGATCGTTCACCCCTCCACTTT. It encodes CASWDRDRSPLHF. This rearrangement joins TRBV6-6 to TRBJ1-6, with 9 bases fitting TRBD1. In germline, CDR1 is MNHNY, CDR2 SVGAGI (reference sequence). Unmatched junction bases numbered 5, after V lost 8 bases and J lost 9 bases. The CDR3 is 13 amino acids.